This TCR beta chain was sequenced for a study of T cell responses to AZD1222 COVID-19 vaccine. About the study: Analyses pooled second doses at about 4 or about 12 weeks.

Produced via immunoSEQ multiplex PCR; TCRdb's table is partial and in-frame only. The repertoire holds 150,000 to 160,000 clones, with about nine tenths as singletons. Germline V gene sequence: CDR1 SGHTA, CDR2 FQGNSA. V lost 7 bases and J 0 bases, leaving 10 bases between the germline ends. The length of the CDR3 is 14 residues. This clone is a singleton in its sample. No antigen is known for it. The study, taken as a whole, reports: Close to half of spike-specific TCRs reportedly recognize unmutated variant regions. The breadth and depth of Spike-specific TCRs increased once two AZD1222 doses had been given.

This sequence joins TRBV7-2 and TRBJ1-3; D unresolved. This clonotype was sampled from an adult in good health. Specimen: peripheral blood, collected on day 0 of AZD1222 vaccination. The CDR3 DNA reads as TGTGCCAGCACCTCAGGCCCCTCTGGAAACACCATATATTTT. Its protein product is CASTSGPSGNTIYF.